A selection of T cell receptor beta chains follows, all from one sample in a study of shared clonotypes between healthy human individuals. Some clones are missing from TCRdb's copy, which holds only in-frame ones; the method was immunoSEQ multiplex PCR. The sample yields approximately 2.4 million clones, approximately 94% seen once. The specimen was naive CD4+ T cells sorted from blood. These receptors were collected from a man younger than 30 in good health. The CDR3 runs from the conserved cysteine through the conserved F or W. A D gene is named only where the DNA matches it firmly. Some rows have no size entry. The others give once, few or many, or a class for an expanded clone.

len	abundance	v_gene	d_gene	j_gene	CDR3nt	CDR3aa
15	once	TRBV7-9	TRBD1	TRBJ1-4	TGTGCCAGCAGCTTGCTGGGACAGGGAGGCGAAAAACTGTTTTTT	CASSLLGQGGEKLFF
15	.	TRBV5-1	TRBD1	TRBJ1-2	TGCGCCAGCAGCCCAGGACAGGGGCTTAACTATGGCTACACCTTC	CASSPGQGLNYGYTF
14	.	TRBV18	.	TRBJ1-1	TGTGCCAGCTCATCCTTCGGGGTGAACACTGAAGCTTTCTTT	CASSSFGVNTEAFF
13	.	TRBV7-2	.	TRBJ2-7	TGTGCCAGCAGCCACGGGACAGCGGGCGAGCAGTACTTC	CASSHGTAGEQYF
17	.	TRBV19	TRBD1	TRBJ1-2	TGTGCCAGTAGTATAGCTCCGCAACAGGGGGCCAAATTAGGCTACACCTTC	CASSIAPQQGAKLGYTF
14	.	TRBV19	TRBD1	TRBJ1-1	TGTGCCAGTAGTATACTGGACAGGCGCACTGAAGCTTTCTTT	CASSILDRRTEAFF
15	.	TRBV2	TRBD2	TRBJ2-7	TGTGCCAGCTCTTTAGCGGGAGCGGTCGGGACGCAGCAGTACTTC	CASSLAGAVGTQQYF
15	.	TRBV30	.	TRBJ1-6	TGTGCCTGGAGTACTTCATCCGCGAACAGGTCACCCCTCCACTTT	CAWSTSSANRSPLHF
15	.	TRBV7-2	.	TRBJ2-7	TGTGCCAGCAGCTTAGCTACGGGGCCCTCCTACGAGCAGTACTTC	CASSLATGPSYEQYF
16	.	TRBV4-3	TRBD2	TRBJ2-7	TGCGCCAGCAGCCAAGAAAATCCAGCGGGAATCTACGAGCAGTACTTC	CASSQENPAGIYEQYF
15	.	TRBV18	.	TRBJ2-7	TGTGCCAGCTCACTCCTTGGGATCAATACCTACGAGCAGTACTTC	CASSLLGINTYEQYF
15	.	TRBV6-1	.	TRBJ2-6	TGTGCCAGCAGTGATTTCGGGACTGGGGCCAACGTCCTGACTTTC	CASSDFGTGANVLTF
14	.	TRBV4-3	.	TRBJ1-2	TGCGCCAGCAGCCAAGATAGGGGGGGATATGGCTACACCTTC	CASSQDRGGYGYTF
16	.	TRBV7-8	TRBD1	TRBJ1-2	TGTGCCAGCAGCGAGACGGACAGGGGGCGCGATCATGGCTACACCTTC	CASSETDRGRDHGYTF
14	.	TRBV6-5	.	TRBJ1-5	TGTGCCAGCAGCCGAGGGGATAGCAATCAGCCCCAGCATTTT	CASSRGDSNQPQHF
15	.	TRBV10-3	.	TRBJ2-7	TGTGCCATCAGGGCGGGCGGGACAGAGACCTACGAGCAGTACTTC	CAIRAGGTETYEQYF
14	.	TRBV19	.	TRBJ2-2	TGTGCCAGTAGGAGTCAGTCGAACACCGGGGAGCTGTTTTTT	CASRSQSNTGELFF
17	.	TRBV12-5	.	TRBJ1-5	TGTGCTAGTGGTTTGACGACCACGGGGGAACCGCATCAGCCCCAGCATTTT	CASGLTTTGEPHQPQHF
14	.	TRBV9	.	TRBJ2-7	TGTGCCAGCAGCGTAGGGGTCGTAACCTACGAGCAGTACTTC	CASSVGVVTYEQYF
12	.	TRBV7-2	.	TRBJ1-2	TGTGCCAGCAGCTCAAGTACAGCCGACTACACCTTC	CASSSSTADYTF
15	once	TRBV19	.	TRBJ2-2	TGTGCCAGCAGGGAAGGACAGACGAACACCGGGGAGCTGTTTTTT	CASREGQTNTGELFF
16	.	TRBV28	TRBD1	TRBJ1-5	TGTGCCAGCAGTTTGGCCGGGACAGGGGTGCGACAGCCCCAGCATTTT	CASSLAGTGVRQPQHF
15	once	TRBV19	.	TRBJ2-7	TGTGCCAGTAGTACCAGACGGGAGCCTACCTACGAGCAGTACTTC	CASSTRREPTYEQYF
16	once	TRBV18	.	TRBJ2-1	TGTGCCAGCTCACCACGACAAGCGGGTGAAAACAATGAGCAGTTCTTC	CASSPRQAGENNEQFF
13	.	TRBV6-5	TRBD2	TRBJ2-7	TGTGCCAGCAGTACTAGCGGGAGGGCCGAGCAGTACTTC	CASSTSGRAEQYF
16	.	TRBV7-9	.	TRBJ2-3	TGTGCCAGCAGCTTCACATCCAATGTTGGAACAGATACGCAGTATTTT	CASSFTSNVGTDTQYF
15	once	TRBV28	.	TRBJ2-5	TGTGCCAGCAGACTCCCCGGGACACTCCAAGAGACCCAGTACTTC	CASRLPGTLQETQYF
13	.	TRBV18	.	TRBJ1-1	TGTGCCAGCTCACCACCGGTCCGTGAAGAAGCTTTCTTT	CASSPPVREEAFF
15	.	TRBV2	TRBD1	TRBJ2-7	TGTGCCAGCAGTGTTGGGACAGGGCAGGCCTACGAGCAGTACTTC	CASSVGTGQAYEQYF
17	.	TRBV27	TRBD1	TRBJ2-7	TGTGCCAGCAGTTTATCTCCCCGACAGGGCGGCTCCTACGAGCAGTACTTC	CASSLSPRQGGSYEQYF
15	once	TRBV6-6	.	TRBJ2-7	TGTGCCAGCAGTTCCACCGTAGGAGGATCCTACGAGCAGTACTTC	CASSSTVGGSYEQYF
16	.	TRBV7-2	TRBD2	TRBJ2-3	TGTGCCAGCAGCTCGGGACTAGCGGGGATGACAGATACGCAGTATTTT	CASSSGLAGMTDTQYF
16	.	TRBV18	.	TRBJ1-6	TGTGCCAGCTCACCACCGGGAGGGCCTCCCAACAGGCCCCTCCACTTT	CASSPPGGPPNRPLHF
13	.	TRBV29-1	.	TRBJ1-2	TGCAGCGTTGAACCGGGGGCGGGCTATGGCTACACCTTC	CSVEPGAGYGYTF
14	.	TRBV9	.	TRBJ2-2	TGTGCCAGCAGCGTAGCAACGGGAGCCGGGGAGCTGTTTTTT	CASSVATGAGELFF